The 20 T cell receptor beta chains in this list originate from one sample, sequenced in a study of Ad26.COV2.S vaccination and SARS-CoV-2 variants. The treatment is: some 19 received Ad26.COV2.S at low or high dose, single or two shots; five or six received placebo; per-sample allocation not given. Specimens were obtained on day 63 following the first vaccine or placebo injection. Profiled with immunoSEQ multiplex PCR; TCRdb holds only in-frame clones, not every one. Among roughly 450,000 clones, around 90% were seen once, and the ten largest hold more than 10%. This specimen was peripheral blood, taken in a trial of Ad26.COV2.S vaccine versus placebo. Source of these receptors: a person between 18 and 65 years old who received the Ad26.COV2.S COVID-19 vaccine or a placebo.

The chain links TRBV19 to TRBJ1-2, with TRBD1 as a possible D gene (5 bases). This CDR3 contains 15 residues. The V gene lost 5 bases and the J gene lost 0 bases, with 13 bases spanning the gap. In germline, CDR1 is LNHDA, CDR2 SQIVND (reference sequence). The CDR3 spells CASSSARVPNYGYTF. CDR3 sequence (DNA): TGTGCCAGTAGTTCCGCCAGGGTGCCTAACTATGGCTACACCTTC.

This chain links TRBV18 with TRBJ2-3, with D possibly matching TRBD1 (5 bases). This CDR3 spans 14 amino acids. The germline V gene encodes CDR1 KGHSH and CDR2 LQKENI. Trimming pared 8 bases from V and 2 bases from J, leaving 14 bases between. The CDR3 DNA sequence: TGTGCCAGCCGGACATTCTCACCCACAGATACGCAGTATTTT. Its translation is CASRTFSPTDTQYF.

The chain employs TRBV7-2 and TRBJ2-3; tentative D call: TRBD2 (5 bases). V was shortened by 7 bases and J by 7 bases, with 12 bases between the two germline ends. Germline CDR1 and CDR2: SGHTA and FQGNSA. CDR3 length: 12 amino acids. CDR3 residues: CASTETGYTQYF. CDR3 nucleotides: TGTGCCAGCACCGAGACGGGGTATACGCAGTATTTT.

V gene TRBV12-3 or TRBV12-4 combines with J gene TRBJ1-1, with no clear D. Deletions cut 6 bases from V and 1 base from J, with 9 bases between. There are 13 residues in the CDR3. Here the CDR3 reads CASSRVRNTEAFF. DNA for the CDR3: TGTGCCAGCAGCCGGGTGAGGAACACTGAAGCTTTCTTT.

This clone was counted only a few times. The chain uses TRBV2 and TRBJ2-2; possible D gene TRBD2, 6 bases. V lost 4 bases to trimming and J lost 3 bases, with 15 bases between them. The CDR3 sequence is 16 residues long. Germline loops: CDR1 SNHLY, CDR2 FYNNEI. CDR3: CASSVSTDYDTGELFF. The CDR3 region has the DNA TGTGCCAGCAGTGTGAGTACGGACTACGACACCGGGGAGCTGTTTTTT.

V is TRBV5-1 and J is TRBJ2-1; TRBD2 matches 9 bases. The trim removed 6 bases at V and 0 bases at J, leaving 4 bases unmatched. Looked up from germline, CDR1 is SGHRS and CDR2 is YFSETQ. The CDR3 contains 15 residues. The CDR3 here is CASTLAGISYNEQFF. In DNA, the CDR3 is TGCGCCAGCACCCTAGCGGGAATCTCCTACAATGAGCAGTTCTTC.

J is TRBJ1-3 and V is TRBV3-1 (or the pseudogene TRBV3-2); perhaps TRBD1 as D (6 bases). Per germline, CDR1 LGHDT and CDR2 YNNKEL (reference sequence). V dropped 4 bases and J dropped 0 bases, with 22 bases sitting between them. CDR3 length equals 19 residues. CDR3 protein: CASSRYGQSSLRSGNTIYF. The CDR3 region has the DNA TGTGCCAGCAGCCGATATGGACAGTCTTCCCTCCGCTCTGGAAACACCATATATTTT.

J is TRBJ1-5 and V is TRBV20-1; unclear D gene. The CDR3 consists of 14 residues. Germline-derived CDR1 and CDR2 are DFQATT and SNEGSKA (reference sequence). The V end lost 3 bases, the J end lost 0 bases, and 9 bases lay between the germline ends. In nucleotides, the CDR3 is TGCAGTGCTAGTCATCGGGGTAGCAATCAGCCCCAGCATTTT. Translating it yields CSASHRGSNQPQHF.

The V gene is TRBV7-9, the J gene TRBJ2-3; 10 positions agree with TRBD2. Germline CDR1 and CDR2: SEHNR and FQNEAQ (reference sequence). The ends lost 6 bases at V and 3 bases at J; junction bases unmatched: 15. The CDR3 is 18 residues long. CDR3 DNA sequence: TGTGCCAGCAGTCCGATGACAGCGGGAGGGCCTAATACAGATACGCAGTATTTT. It codes for CASSPMTAGGPNTDTQYF.

This clone was recorded once. The chain combines TRBV5-1 with TRBJ2-5; D assignment may be TRBD1 or TRBD2 (5 bases each). The V gene lost 4 bases and the J gene lost 1 base, with 11 bases spanning the gap. CDR3 length: 14 amino acids. The V gene's germline CDR1 is SGHRS and CDR2 YFSETQ. CDR3 protein: CASSPTTGQETQYF. Written as DNA, the CDR3 is TGCGCCAGCAGCCCGACTACAGGCCAAGAGACCCAGTACTTC.

V is TRBV18 and J is TRBJ1-5; the match to TRBD1 covers 10 bases. Germline CDR1 KGHSH, CDR2 LQKENI. V dropped 3 bases and J dropped 2; count of bases not matched to a gene: 1. There are 15 residues in the CDR3. The CDR3 DNA sequence: TGTGCCAGCTCACCGACAGGGGGCGGCAATCAGCCCCAGCATTTT. Residues: CASSPTGGGNQPQHF.

The chain employs TRBV5-1 and TRBJ2-3; TRBD1 matches at 7 bases. The CDR3 is made up of 16 amino acids. The trim removed 3 bases at V and 0 bases at J, leaving 7 bases unmatched. The germline gives CDR1 SGHRS, CDR2 YFSETQ. CDR3 residues: CASSSGTDSSTDTQYF. Here the CDR3 DNA reads TGCGCCAGCAGCTCAGGGACAGATTCTAGCACAGATACGCAGTATTTT.

The gene calls are TRBV28 and TRBJ2-1; D perhaps matches TRBD1 (6 bases). CDR3 length: 15 residues. Germline V gene data show CDR1 as MDHEN and CDR2 as SYDVKM. V dropped 4 bases and J dropped 5 bases, with 15 bases sitting between them. CDR3 sequence (DNA): TGTGCCAGCAGTTCTGGGGGCTCATATAACAATGAGCAGTTCTTC. This encodes CASSSGGSYNNEQFF.

The chain is built from TRBV15 and TRBJ2-2; D is possibly TRBD1 (6 bases). CDR3 length equals 16 residues. Germline CDR1 and CDR2: LNHNV and YYDKDF (reference sequence). V lost 3 bases, J lost 1 base, and 12 bases lay in between. This CDR3 is CATSSSDRQNTGELFF. CDR3 bases: TGTGCCACCAGCAGCTCGGACAGACAGAACACCGGGGAGCTGTTTTTT.

The chain links TRBV19 to TRBJ1-5, with D unclear. V lost 3 bases, J lost 5 bases, and 5 bases lay in between. This CDR3 is 12 amino acids long. CDR1 and CDR2 from the germline V gene are LNHDA and SQIVND (reference sequence). The DNA for the CDR3 is TGTGCCAGTAGTATGGAGTATCAGCCCCAGCATTTT. Translating it yields CASSMEYQPQHF.

The V call is TRBV6-5, the J call TRBJ1-3; D is unclear. V gave up 2 bases and J gave up 0 bases, with 8 bases separating them. The CDR3 consists of 15 residues. Germline V gene data show CDR1 as MNHEY and CDR2 as SVGAGI. The CDR3 reads CASSYGSFSGNTIYF. DNA of the CDR3: TGTGCCAGCAGTTACGGGAGCTTCTCTGGAAACACCATATATTTT.

A single count supports this clone. This chain connects TRBV5-1 to TRBJ2-3, with TRBD2 matching 7 bases. With V trimmed by 5 bases and J by 3 bases, 12 bases remained unmatched. Germline-derived CDR1 and CDR2 are SGHRS and YFSETQ. This CDR3 has 16 residues. CDR3 in amino acids: CASRLDLAGGTDTQYF. In nucleotides, the CDR3 is TGCGCCAGCAGGCTTGACTTAGCGGGTGGTACAGATACGCAGTATTTT. The full variable domain, rest sourced from reference TRBV5-1 and TRBJ2-3, is KAGVTQTPRYLIKTRGQQVTLSCSPISGHRSVSWYQQTPGQGLQFLFEYFSETQRNKGNFPGRFSGRQFSNSRSEMNVSTLELGDSALYLCASRLDLAGGTDTQYFGPGTRLTVL.

This chain uses TRBV5-1 with TRBJ1-1; TRBD1 matches 7 bases. V shed 7 bases, J shed 3 bases, and the junction held 12 bases outside the gene matches. CDR3 length: 15 residues. Germline V gene data show CDR1 as SGHRS and CDR2 as YFSETQ. CDR3 amino acids: CASAGSPTGHTEAFF. The CDR3 nucleotides are TGCGCCAGCGCTGGATCCCCGACAGGGCACACTGAAGCTTTCTTT.

This clone was seen just once. In DNA, the CDR3 is TGTGCCACCAGGACAGTCGCATATGGCTACACCTTC. This translates into CATRTVAYGYTF. V gene TRBV28 combines with J gene TRBJ1-2; tentative D call: TRBD1 (6 bases). Germline V lookup: CDR1 MDHEN, CDR2 SYDVKM. CDR3 size: 12 residues. Trimming cost V 10 bases and J 5 bases, with 14 bases left between them.

DNA of the CDR3: TGTGCCAGCAGCCGACCTCTTGGACAGGGGGCCAACGAGACCCAGTACTTC. As protein: CASSRPLGQGANETQYF. The chain links TRBV7-9 to TRBJ2-5; 11 nucleotides line up with TRBD1. Germline V gene sequence: CDR1 SEHNR, CDR2 FQNEAQ (reference sequence). The CDR3 is made up of 17 amino acids. V lost 5 bases to trimming and J lost 5 bases; unmatched junction nucleotides: 13.